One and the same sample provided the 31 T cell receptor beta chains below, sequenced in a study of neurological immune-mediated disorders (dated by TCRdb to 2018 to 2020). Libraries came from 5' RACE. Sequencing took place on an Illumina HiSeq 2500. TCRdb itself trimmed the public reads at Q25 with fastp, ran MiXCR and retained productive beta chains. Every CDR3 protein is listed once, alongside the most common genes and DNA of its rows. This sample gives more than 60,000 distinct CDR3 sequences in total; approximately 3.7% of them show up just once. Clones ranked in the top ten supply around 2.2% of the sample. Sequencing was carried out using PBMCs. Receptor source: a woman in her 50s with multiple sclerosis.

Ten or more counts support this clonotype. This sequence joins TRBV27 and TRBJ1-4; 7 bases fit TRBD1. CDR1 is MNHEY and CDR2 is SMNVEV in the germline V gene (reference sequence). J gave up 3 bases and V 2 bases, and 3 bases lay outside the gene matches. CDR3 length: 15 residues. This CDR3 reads CASSLKGAANEKLFF. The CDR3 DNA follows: TGTGCCAGCAGTTTAAAGGGGGCAGCTAATGAAAAACTGTTTTTT.

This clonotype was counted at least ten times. The CDR3 region has the DNA TGCAGTGCTAGAGGTCCCAGGGGGCCCTCCTACGAGCAGTACTTC. Translating it yields CSARGPRGPSYEQYF. V and J are TRBV20-1 and TRBJ2-7, with 8 bases aligning to TRBD1. Germline V gene data show CDR1 as DFQATT and CDR2 as SNEGSKA (reference sequence). V was pared by 1 base and J by 0 bases, with 5 bases of the junction left unmatched. This CDR3 has 15 residues.

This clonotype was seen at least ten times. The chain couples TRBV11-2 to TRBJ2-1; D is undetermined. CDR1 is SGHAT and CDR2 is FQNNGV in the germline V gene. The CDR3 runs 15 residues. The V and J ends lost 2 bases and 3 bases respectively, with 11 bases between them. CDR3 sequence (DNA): TGTGCCAGCAGCTTAAGGAACCTTTACTACAATGAGCAGTTCTTC. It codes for CASSLRNLYYNEQFF.

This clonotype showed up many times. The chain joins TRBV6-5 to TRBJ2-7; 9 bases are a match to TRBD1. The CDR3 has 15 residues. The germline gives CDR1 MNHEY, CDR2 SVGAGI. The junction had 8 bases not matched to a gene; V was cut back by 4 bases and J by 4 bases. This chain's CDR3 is CASSFRGDREYEQYF. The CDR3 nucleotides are TGTGCCAGCAGTTTCCGTGGGGACAGGGAGTACGAGCAGTACTTC.

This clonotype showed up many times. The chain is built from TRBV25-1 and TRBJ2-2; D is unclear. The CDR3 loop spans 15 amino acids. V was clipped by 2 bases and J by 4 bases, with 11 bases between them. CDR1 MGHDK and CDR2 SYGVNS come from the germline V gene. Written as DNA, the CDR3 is TGTGCCAGCAGTGAAACTGGTCGGCGCACCGGGGAGCTGTTTTTT. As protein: CASSETGRRTGELFF.

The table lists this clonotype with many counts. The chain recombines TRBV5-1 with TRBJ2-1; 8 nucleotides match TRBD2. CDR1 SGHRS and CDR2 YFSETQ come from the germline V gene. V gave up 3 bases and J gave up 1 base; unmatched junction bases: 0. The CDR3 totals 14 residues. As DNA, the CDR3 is TGCGCCAGCAGCTCGGGGGGGTCCTACAATGAGCAGTTCTTC. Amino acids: CASSSGGSYNEQFF.

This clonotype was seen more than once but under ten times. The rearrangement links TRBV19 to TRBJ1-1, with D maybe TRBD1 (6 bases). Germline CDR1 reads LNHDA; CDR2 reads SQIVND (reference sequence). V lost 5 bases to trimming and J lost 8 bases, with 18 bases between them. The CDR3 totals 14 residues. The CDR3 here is CASSPSRGIGEAFF. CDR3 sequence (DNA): TGTGCCAGTAGTCCCTCGAGGGGGATAGGGGAAGCTTTCTTT.

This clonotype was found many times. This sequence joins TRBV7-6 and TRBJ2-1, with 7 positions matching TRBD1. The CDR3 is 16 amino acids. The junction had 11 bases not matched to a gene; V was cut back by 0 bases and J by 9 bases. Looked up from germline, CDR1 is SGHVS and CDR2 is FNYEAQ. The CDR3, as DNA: TGTGCCAGCAGCTTAGCCGAGACAGGGATCAGGAGTGAGCAGTTCTTC. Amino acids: CASSLAETGIRSEQFF.

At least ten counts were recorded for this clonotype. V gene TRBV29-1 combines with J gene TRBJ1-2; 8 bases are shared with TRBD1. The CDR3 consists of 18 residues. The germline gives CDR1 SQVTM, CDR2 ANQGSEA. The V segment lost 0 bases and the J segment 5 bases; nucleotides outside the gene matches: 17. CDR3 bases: TGCAGCGTTGAAGAGGAGACCGGGACAGGTTGGATGGGGTATGGCTACACCTTC. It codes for CSVEEETGTGWMGYGYTF.

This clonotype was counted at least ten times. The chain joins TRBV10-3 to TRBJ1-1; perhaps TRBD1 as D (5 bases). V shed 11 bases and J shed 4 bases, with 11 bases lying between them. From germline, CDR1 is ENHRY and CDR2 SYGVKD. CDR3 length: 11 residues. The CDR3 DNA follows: TGTGCCGGGGGGGATGGCACTGAAGCTTTCTTT. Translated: CAGGDGTEAFF.

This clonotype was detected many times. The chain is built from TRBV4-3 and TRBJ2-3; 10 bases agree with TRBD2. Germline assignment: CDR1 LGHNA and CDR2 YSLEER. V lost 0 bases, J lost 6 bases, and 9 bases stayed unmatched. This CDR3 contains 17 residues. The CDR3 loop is CASSQDRSTSGWDTQYF. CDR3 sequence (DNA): TGCGCCAGCAGCCAAGATAGGTCGACTAGCGGGTGGGATACGCAGTATTTT.

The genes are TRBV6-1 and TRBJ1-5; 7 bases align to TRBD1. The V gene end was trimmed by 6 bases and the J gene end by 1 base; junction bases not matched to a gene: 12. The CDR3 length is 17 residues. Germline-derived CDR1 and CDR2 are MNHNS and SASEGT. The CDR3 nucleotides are TGTGCCAGCAGACTACAGGGGATGGGTGGGAGCAATCAGCCCCAGCATTTT. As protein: CASRLQGMGGSNQPQHF.

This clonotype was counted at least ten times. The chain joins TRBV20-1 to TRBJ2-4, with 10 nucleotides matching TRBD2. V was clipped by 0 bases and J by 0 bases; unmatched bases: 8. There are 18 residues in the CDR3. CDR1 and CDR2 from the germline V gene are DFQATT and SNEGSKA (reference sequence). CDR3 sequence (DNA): TGCAGTGCTAGAGATGGGCTAGCGGGAGACCTAGCCAAAAACATTCAGTACTTC. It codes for CSARDGLAGDLAKNIQYF.

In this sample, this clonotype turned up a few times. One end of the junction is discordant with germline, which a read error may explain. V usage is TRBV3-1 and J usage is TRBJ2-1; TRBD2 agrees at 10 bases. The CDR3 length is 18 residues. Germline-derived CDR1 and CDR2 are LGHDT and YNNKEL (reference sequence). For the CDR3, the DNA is TGTACCAGCAGCCGAAGGACTAGCGGTCCCTCATCCTACAATGAGCAGTTCTTC. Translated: CTSSRRTSGPSSYNEQFF.

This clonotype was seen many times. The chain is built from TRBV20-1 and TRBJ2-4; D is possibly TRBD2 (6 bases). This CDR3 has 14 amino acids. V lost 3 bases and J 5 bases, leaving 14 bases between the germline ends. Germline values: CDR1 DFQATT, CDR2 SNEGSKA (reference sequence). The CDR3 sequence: CSASWRGPQNIQYF. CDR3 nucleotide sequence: TGCAGTGCTAGTTGGAGGGGCCCCCAAAACATTCAGTACTTC.

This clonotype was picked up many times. For the CDR3, the DNA is TGTGCCAGCCTGGGGTTATACAATGAGCAGTTCTTC. As protein: CASLGLYNEQFF. The chain joins TRBV10-3 to TRBJ2-1; D is undetermined. The CDR3 is 12 residues long. Trimming took off 10 bases at V and 4 bases at J, with 11 bases between the two ends. CDR1 is ENHRY and CDR2 is SYGVKD in the germline V gene.

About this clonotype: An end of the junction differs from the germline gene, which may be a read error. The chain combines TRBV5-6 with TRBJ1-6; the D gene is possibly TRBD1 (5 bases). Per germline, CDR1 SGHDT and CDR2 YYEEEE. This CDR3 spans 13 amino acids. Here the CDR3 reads CASSPRGDSPLNF. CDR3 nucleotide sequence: TGTGCCAGCAGCCCGCGAGGGGACTCACCCCTCAACTTT.

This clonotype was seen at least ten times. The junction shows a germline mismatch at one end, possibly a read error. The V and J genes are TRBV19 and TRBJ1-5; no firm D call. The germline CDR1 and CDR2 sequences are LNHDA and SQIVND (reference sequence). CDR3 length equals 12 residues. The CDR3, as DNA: TGTGCCAGCAAGGCTAGCAATCAGCCCCAGAATTTT. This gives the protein CASKASNQPQNF.

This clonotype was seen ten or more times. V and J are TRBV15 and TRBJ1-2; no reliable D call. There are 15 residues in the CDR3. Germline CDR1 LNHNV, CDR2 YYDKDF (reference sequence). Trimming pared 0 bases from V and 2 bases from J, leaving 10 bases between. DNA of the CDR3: TGTGCCACCAGCAGAGATCGAGCGGCGAACTATGGCTACACCTTC. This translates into CATSRDRAANYGYTF.

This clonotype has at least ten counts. CDR3 in amino acids: CASSTLRQGGFTEAFF. The CDR3, as DNA: TGTGCCAGCAGCACCTTACGGCAGGGGGGGTTCACTGAAGCTTTCTTT. The V and J genes are TRBV7-9 and TRBJ1-1, with 7 bases that match TRBD1. The V segment lost 5 bases and the J segment 4 bases; nucleotides outside the gene matches: 13. CDR1 is SEHNR and CDR2 is FQNEAQ in the germline V gene (reference sequence). There are 16 residues in the CDR3. Full variable domain (rest looked up from reference TRBV7-9 and TRBJ1-1): DTGVSQNPRHKITKRGQNVTFRCDPISEHNRLYWYRQTLGQGPEFLTYFQNEAQLEKSRLLSDRFSAERPKGSFSTLEIQRTEQGDSAMYLCASSTLRQGGFTEAFFGQGTRLTVV.

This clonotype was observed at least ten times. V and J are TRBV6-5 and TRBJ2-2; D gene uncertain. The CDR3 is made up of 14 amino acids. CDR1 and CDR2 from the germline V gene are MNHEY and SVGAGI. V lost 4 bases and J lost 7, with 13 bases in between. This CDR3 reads CASSWSRVGGELFF. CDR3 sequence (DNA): TGTGCCAGCAGTTGGTCAAGGGTGGGCGGGGAGCTGTTTTTT.

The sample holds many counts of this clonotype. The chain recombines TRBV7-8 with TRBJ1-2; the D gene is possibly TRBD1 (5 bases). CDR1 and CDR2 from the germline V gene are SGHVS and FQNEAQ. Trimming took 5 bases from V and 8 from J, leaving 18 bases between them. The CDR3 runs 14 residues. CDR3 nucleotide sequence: TGTGCCAGCAGCCCCTCCCGGGCGGGGGACGGCTACACCTTC. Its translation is CASSPSRAGDGYTF.

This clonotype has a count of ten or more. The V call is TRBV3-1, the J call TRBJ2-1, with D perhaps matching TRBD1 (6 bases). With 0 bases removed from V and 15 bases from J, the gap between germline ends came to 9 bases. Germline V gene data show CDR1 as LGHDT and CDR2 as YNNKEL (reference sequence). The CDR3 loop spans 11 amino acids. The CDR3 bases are TGTGCCAGCAGCCAAGAGGGACAATCGTTCTTC. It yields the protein CASSQEGQSFF.

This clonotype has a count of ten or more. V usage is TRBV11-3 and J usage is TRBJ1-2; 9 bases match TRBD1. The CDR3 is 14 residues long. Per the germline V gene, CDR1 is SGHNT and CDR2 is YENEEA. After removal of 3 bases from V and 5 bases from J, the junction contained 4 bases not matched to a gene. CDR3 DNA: TGTGCCAGCAGCTTCCTCGGACAGGGGTATGGCTACACCTTC. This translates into CASSFLGQGYGYTF. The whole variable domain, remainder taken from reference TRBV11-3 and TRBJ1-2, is EAGVVQSPRYKIIEKKQPVAFWCNPISGHNTLYWYLQNLGQGPELLIRYENEEAVDDSQLPKDRFSAERLKGVDSTLKIQPAELGDSAVYLCASSFLGQGYGYTFGSGTRLTVV.

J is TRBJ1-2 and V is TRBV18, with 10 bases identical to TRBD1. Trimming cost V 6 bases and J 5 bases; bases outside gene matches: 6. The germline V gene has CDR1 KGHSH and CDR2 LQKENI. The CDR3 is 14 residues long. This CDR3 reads CASSPTGGDYGYTF. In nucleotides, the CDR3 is TGTGCCAGCTCCCCGACAGGGGGCGATTATGGCTACACCTTC.

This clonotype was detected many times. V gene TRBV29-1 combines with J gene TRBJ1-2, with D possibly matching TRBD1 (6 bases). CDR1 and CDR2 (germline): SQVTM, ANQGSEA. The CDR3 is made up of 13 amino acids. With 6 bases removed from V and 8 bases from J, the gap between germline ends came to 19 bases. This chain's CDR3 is CSVRDTGFGGYTF. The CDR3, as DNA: TGCAGCGTCCGGGACACCGGGTTCGGGGGCTACACCTTC. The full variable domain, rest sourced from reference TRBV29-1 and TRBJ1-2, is SAVISQKPSRDICQRGTSLTIQCQVDSQVTMMFWYRQQPGQSLTLIATANQGSEATYESGFVIDKFPISRPNLTFSTLTVSNMSPEDSSIYLCSVRDTGFGGYTFGSGTRLTVV.

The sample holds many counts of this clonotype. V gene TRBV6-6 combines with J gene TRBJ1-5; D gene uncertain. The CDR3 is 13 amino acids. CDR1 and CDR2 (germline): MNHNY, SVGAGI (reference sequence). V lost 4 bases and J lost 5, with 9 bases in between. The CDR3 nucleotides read TGTGCCAGCAGTTGGGCGGGAGATCAGCCCCAGCATTTT. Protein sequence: CASSWAGDQPQHF.

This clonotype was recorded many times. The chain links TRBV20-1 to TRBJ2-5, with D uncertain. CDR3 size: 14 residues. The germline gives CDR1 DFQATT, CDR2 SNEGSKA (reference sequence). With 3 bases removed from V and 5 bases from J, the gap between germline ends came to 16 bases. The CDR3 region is CSASWTASAETQYF. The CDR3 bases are TGCAGTGCTAGTTGGACGGCCTCGGCGGAGACCCAGTACTTC.

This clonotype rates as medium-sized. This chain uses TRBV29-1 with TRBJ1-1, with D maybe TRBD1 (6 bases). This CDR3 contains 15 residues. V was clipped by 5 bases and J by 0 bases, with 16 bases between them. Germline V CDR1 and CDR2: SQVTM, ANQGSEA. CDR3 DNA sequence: TGCAGCGTTAGAGGGTGGACAGCTATGAACACTGAAGCTTTCTTT. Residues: CSVRGWTAMNTEAFF.

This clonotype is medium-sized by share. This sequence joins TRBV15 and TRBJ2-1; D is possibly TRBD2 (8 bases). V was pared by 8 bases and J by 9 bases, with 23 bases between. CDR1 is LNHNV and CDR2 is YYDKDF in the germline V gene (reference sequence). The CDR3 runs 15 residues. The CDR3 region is CATEKGAGGSTEQFF. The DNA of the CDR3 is TGTGCCACCGAAAAGGGGGCGGGGGGAAGTACTGAGCAGTTCTTC.

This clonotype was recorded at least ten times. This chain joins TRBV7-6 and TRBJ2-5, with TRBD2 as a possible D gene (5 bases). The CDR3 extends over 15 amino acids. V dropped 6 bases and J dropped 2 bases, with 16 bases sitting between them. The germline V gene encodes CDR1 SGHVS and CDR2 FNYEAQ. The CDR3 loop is CASRRSGSGQETQYF. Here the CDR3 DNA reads TGTGCCAGCAGACGCAGTGGGAGTGGACAAGAGACCCAGTACTTC.